The rows below give T cell receptor beta chains drawn from one sample of a study of human T cells and chemical hapten exposure. TCRdb processed the RACE reads anew with MiXCR; each CDR3 protein has one entry. The sample holds over 65,000 distinct CDR3 sequences, approximately 11% seen once. Sequencing was performed on whole blood, taken in connection with sensitization to the hapten diphenylcyclopropenone (DPC). The source of these receptors is a woman aged 45 to 65 with alopecia areata. Some clones in this sample may be carry-over from other donors' samples. Each CDR3 is given with its conserved first and last residue. A D gene is named only where the DNA matches it firmly. A row's size may be missing; if present it is once, few, many or a size class.

v_gene,d_gene,j_gene,abundance,CDR3nt,CDR3aa
TRBV20-1,NA,TRBJ1-1,few,TGCAGTGCTAGACAGGGGAACACTGAAGCTTTCTTT,CSARQGNTEAFF
TRBV7-9,NA,TRBJ1-1,many,TGTGCCAGCAGCCCGGGACTTTCAGGGTCTGAAGCTTTCTTT,CASSPGLSGSEAFF
TRBV18,NA,TRBJ2-3,few,TGTGCCAGCTCCCCCTTCCGGGTAGAGGATACGCAGTATTTT,CASSPFRVEDTQYF
TRBV11-2,NA,TRBJ1-1,many,TGTGCCAGCAGCTTAACCCACAAGTTTGAAGCTTTCTTT,CASSLTHKFEAFF
TRBV10-2,NA,TRBJ1-1,many,TGCGCCAGCGAACACACAGGGAACACTGAAGCTTTCTTT,CASEHTGNTEAFF
TRBV6-5,NA,TRBJ1-1,many,TGTGCCAGCAGTTACTCCGGAGGTCTGAACACTGAAGCTTTCTTT,CASSYSGGLNTEAFF
TRBV28,TRBD2,TRBJ2-3,NA,TGTGCCAGCAGTTTTAGCGGGAGGGCCTTGGGAGATACGCAGTATTTT,CASSFSGRALGDTQYF
TRBV18,NA,TRBJ1-3,many,TGTGCCAGCTCACCAAGAGGGCAGGGGTCCGATGGCGGAAACACCATATATTTT,CASSPRGQGSDGGNTIYF
TRBV20-1,NA,TRBJ1-1,few,TGCAGTGCTGCTAACCGCGCCGTCCGGGACACTGAAGCTTTCTTT,CSAANRAVRDTEAFF
TRBV3-1,NA,TRBJ1-1,many,TGTGCCAGCAGCCAAGTACCGACTGAAGCTTTCTTT,CASSQVPTEAFF
TRBV19,NA,TRBJ1-2,many,TGTGCCAGTAGTATAGACGGTAGATATGGCTACACCTTC,CASSIDGRYGYTF
TRBV25-1,NA,TRBJ2-1,NA,TGTGCCAGCAGTGAATCACAGAACAATGAGCAGTTCTTC,CASSESQNNEQFF
TRBV28,TRBD1,TRBJ1-1,many,TGTGCCAGCAGTTCCCCGGGACAGGGGAACACTGAAGCTTTCTTT,CASSSPGQGNTEAFF
TRBV28,TRBD1,TRBJ1-3,NA,TGTGCCAGCAGTGTAACAGGGGAATCTGGAAACACCATATATTTT,CASSVTGESGNTIYF